These 5 T cell receptor beta chains originate from one sample sequenced in a study of CDR3 diversity in severe acne. One entry per CDR3 protein results from TCRdb running MiXCR on the PCR reads. The data contain some 84,000 distinct CDR3 sequences, about 50% of them singletons. The specimen was blood. Source of these receptors: a male donor in good health, serving as a control.

By frequency in the sample, this clonotype is medium-sized (0.01 to 0.1%). The genes are TRBV7-3 and TRBJ2-3; TRBD1 or TRBD2 may be the D gene (5 bases each). The CDR3 covers 14 residues. Trimming cost V 3 bases and J 0 bases, with 7 bases left between them. CDR1 and CDR2 (germline): SGHTA, FQGTGA. In nucleotides, the CDR3 is TGTGCCAGCAGCTTCCGGGACAGCACAGATACGCAGTATTTT. Translating it yields CASSFRDSTDTQYF.

As concerns this clonotype: Just one base apart from a much larger clone, this may be a read error. The rearrangement joins TRBV4-1 to TRBJ1-3; the match to TRBD1 covers 10 bases. Germline V CDR1 and CDR2: MGHRA, YSYEKL. The CDR3 totals 17 residues. CDR3 nucleotide sequence: TGCGCCAGCAGCCACCGGGCCGGGACAGGGGTTGGAAACACCTTATATTTT. Translated, it gives CASSHRAGTGVGNTLYF.

In this sample, this clonotype is medium-sized. The V gene is TRBV6-5, the J gene TRBJ2-7, with D perhaps TRBD2 (7 bases). CDR1 MNHEY and CDR2 SVGAGI come from the germline V gene. Trimming removed 1 base from V and 4 bases from J, with 17 bases in between. The CDR3 is 16 residues long. The CDR3 bases are TGTGCCAGCAGTTACTTCGACGGGGGGCAGAGTTACGAGCAGTACTTC. This gives the protein CASSYFDGGQSYEQYF.

Concerning this clonotype itself: The junction shows a germline mismatch at one end, possibly a read error. The chain uses TRBV7-9 and TRBJ1-6, with D perhaps matching TRBD1 (6 bases). The CDR3 has 14 amino acids. CDR1 is SEHNR, CDR2 FQNEAQ, per germline (reference sequence). The CDR3 DNA reads as TGTGCCAGCAGCTCGCTACAGGGACGTTCACCCCTCTACTTT. Translation gives CASSSLQGRSPLYF.

Concerning this clonotype: A single base separates this from a much larger clone, so it may be a read error. V and J are TRBV6-5 and TRBJ1-1; perhaps TRBD1 as D (5 bases). The CDR3 length is 11 residues. Germline CDR1 and CDR2: MNHEY and SVGAGI. CDR3 sequence reads: CASSRDSEVFF. For the CDR3, the DNA is TGTGCCAGCAGTCGGGACTCTGAAGTTTTCTTT.